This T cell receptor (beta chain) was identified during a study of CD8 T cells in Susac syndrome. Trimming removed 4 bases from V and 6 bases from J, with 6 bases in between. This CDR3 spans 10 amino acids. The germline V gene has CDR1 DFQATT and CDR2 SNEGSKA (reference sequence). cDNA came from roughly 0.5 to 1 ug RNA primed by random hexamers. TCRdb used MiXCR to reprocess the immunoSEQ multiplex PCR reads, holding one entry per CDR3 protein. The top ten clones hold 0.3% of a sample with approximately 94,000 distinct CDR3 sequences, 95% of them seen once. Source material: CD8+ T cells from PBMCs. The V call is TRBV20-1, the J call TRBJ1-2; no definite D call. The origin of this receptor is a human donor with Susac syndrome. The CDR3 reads CSATGDGYTF. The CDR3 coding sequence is TGCAGTGCTACCGGGGATGGCTACACCTTC.